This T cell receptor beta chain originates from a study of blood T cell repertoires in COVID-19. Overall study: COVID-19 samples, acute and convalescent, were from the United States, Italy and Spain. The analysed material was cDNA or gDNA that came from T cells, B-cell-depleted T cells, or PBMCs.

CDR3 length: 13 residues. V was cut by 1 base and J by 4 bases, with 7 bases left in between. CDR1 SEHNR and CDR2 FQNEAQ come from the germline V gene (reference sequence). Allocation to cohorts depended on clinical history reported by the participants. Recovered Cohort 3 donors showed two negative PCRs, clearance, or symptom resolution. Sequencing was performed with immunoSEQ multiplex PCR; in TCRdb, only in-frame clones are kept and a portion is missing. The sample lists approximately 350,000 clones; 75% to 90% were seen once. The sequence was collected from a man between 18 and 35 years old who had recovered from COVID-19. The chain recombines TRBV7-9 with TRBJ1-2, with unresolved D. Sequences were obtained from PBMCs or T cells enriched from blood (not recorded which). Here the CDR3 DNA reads TGTGCCAGCAGCTTAGTAGTCGTCTATGGCTACACCTTC. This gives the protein CASSLVVVYGYTF.